Included here is one TCR beta chain sequence, with context. Its antigen is still unknown. Trimming stripped 5 bases from V and 0 bases from J, with 7 bases between. This CDR3 region has 13 residues. The germline V gene has CDR1 SGHNT and CDR2 YENEEA. The data derive from a study of neoadjuvant anti-PD-1 for oral cavity cancer. Whole-study findings and limits: Only three patients per response group were TCR-analyzed; validation needed.

Assay used: immunoSEQ multiplex PCR; TCRdb lists only in-frame clones, some missing. The sample has tens of thousands of clones; roughly 84% are singletons. This sequence joins TRBV11-3 and TRBJ1-1; D remains unclear. The starting material was PBMCs, obtained before nivolumab (anti-PD-1) treatment. This TCR derives from a person between 40 and 80 years old with oral cavity squamous cell carcinoma. CDR3 residues: CASSRRVNTEAFF. The CDR3, as DNA: TGTGCCAGCAGCCGACGGGTGAACACTGAAGCTTTCTTT.